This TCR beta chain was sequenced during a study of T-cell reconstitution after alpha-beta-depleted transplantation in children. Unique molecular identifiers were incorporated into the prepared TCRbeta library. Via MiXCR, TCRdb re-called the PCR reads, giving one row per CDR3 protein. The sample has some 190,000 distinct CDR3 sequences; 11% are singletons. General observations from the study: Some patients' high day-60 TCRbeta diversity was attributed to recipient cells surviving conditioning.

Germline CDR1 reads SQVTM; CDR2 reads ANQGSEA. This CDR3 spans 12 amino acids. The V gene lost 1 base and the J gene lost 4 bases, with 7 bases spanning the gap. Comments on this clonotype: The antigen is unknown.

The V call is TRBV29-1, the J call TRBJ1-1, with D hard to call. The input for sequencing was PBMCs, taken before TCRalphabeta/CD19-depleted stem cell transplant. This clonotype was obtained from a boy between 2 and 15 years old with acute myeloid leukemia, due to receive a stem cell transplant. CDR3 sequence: CSVEVPGTEAFF. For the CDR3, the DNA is TGCAGCGTTGAAGTCCCAGGCACTGAAGCTTTCTTT.